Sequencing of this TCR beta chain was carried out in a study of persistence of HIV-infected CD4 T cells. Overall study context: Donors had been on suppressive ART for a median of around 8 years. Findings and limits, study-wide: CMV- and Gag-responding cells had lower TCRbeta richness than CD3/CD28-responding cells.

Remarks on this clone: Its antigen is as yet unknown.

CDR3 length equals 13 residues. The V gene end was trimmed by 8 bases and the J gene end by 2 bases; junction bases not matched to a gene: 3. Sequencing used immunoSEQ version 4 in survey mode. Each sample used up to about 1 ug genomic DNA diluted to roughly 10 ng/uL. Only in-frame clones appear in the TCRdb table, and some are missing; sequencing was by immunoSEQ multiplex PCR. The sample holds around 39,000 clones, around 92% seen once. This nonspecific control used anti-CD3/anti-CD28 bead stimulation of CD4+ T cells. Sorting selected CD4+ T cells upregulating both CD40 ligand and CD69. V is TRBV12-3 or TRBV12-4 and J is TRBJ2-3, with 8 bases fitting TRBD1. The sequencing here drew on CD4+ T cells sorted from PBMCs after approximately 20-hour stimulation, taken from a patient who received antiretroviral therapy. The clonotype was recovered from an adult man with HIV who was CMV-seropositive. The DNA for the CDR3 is TGTGCCAGCCACAGGGGGTCCACAGATACGCAGTATTTT. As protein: CASHRGSTDTQYF.